Below, 20 T cell receptor beta chains from the same sample are listed, as sequenced in a study of CD8+CD57+ T cells in acquired aplastic anemia. Patients chosen for sequencing had CD8+CD57+ cells that had expanded, as shown by flow cytometry. Profiling that covered TCR beta VDJ and CDR3 relied on genomic DNA as its template. TCRdb passed the reads through MiXCR, listing each CDR3 protein once. The data show around 220,000 distinct CDR3 sequences, approximately 51% seen once. What was sequenced was sorted CD4+, CD8+, or CD8+CD57+ T cells (not recorded which) from PBMCs. The receptors come from a human donor with aplastic anemia.

The V and J genes are TRBV7-2 and TRBJ1-1; TRBD1 matches 8 bases. Per germline, CDR1 SGHTA and CDR2 FQGNSA. This CDR3 spans 13 amino acids. V was pared by 4 bases and J by 6 bases, with 4 bases of the junction left unmatched. The CDR3 DNA sequence: TGTGCCAGCAGCTCACCGGGACAGGCTGAAGCTTTCTTT. Translating it yields CASSSPGQAEAFF.

With respect to this clonotype: A much bigger clone sits one base away, suggesting this may be a read error. The chain combines TRBV20-1 with TRBJ1-2; perhaps TRBD1 as D (5 bases). This CDR3 spans 11 amino acids. CDR1 DFQATT and CDR2 SNEGSKA come from the germline V gene (reference sequence). The CDR3 DNA reads as TGCAGTGCTGGGGACCGTAATGGCCACACCTTC. Translating gives CSAGDRNGHTF.

This clonotype has a single count. The chain recombines TRBV14 with TRBJ2-1; maybe TRBD1 (6 bases). Trimming shortened V by 8 bases and J by 8 bases, and 19 bases separated the two germline ends. Germline V gene sequence: CDR1 SGHDN, CDR2 FVKESK. The CDR3 runs to 14 residues. The CDR3 here is CASSPAGTPHEQFF. As DNA, the CDR3 is TGTGCCAGCTCACCCGCCGGGACACCCCATGAGCAGTTCTTC.

About this clonotype: The junction does not match germline at one end; this may be a read error. This sequence joins TRBV7-3 and TRBJ1-4; a possible D gene is TRBD1 (5 bases). Looked up from germline, CDR1 is SGHTA and CDR2 is FQGTGA. This CDR3 contains 10 residues. DNA of the CDR3: TGTGCCAGCAGCCCCGGGACGGCCATTTTT. Its translation is CASSPGTAIF.

This clonotype was found many times. This chain links TRBV29-1 with TRBJ1-1, with D perhaps TRBD1 (5 bases). Between the trimmed V and J ends, which lost 6 bases and 2 bases, there was a span of 16 bases. Germline V CDR1 and CDR2: SQVTM, ANQGSEA. The CDR3 sequence is 14 residues long. CDR3 DNA sequence: TGCAGCGTCGGGCCACGGACACTTAACACTGAAGCTTTCTTT. Residues: CSVGPRTLNTEAFF.

CDR3 nucleotide sequence: TGCAGCGTCCGAACGGACTATAATTCACCCCTCCACTTT. Protein product: CSVRTDYNSPLHF. This rearrangement joins TRBV29-1 to TRBJ1-6, with D hard to call. Germline CDR1 and CDR2: SQVTM and ANQGSEA. V lost 6 bases to trimming and J lost 3 bases, with 9 bases between them. The CDR3 consists of 13 residues.

This clonotype was counted between two and nine times. The rearrangement joins TRBV7-9 to TRBJ2-7, with 8 bases that match TRBD2. V lost 4 bases and J lost 2; bases outside the gene matches: 4. The CDR3 is made up of 14 amino acids. Germline CDR1 and CDR2: SEHNR and FQNEAQ (reference sequence). The chain's CDR3 is CASSSGTRAYEQYF. The DNA of the CDR3 is TGTGCCAGCAGCTCCGGGACTAGAGCCTACGAGCAGTACTTC.

The chain has TRBV2 and TRBJ2-5; TRBD2 agrees at 9 bases. The germline CDR1 and CDR2 sequences are SNHLY and FYNNEI. The V gene end was trimmed by 0 bases and the J gene end by 4 bases; junction bases not matched to a gene: 9. The CDR3 is 17 residues long. In DNA form, the CDR3 reads TGTGCCAGCAGTGAAGCGCGGGCTAGCGGGGTAGGAGAGACCCAGTACTTC. Its protein is CASSEARASGVGETQYF.

This clonotype was counted a single time. J is TRBJ1-6 and V is TRBV9, with a possible D match to TRBD1 (5 bases). V lost 0 bases to trimming and J lost 10 bases, with 11 bases between them. CDR3 length: 14 residues. Germline lookup yields CDR1 SGDLS and CDR2 YYNGEE. CDR3 protein: CASSVAGLASPLHF. CDR3 coding DNA: TGTGCCAGCAGCGTAGCAGGGTTAGCATCACCCCTCCACTTT.

J is TRBJ1-5 and V is TRBV3-1; tentatively, D is TRBD1 (5 bases). With 1 base removed from V and 6 bases from J, the gap between germline ends came to 13 bases. The CDR3 contains 15 residues. In germline, CDR1 is LGHDT, CDR2 YNNKEL (reference sequence). CDR3 in DNA: TGTGCCAGCAGCCAAGGGGGCAGGGAGGGTCAGCCCCAGCATTTT. Residues: CASSQGGREGQPQHF.

About this clonotype itself: A junction boundary mismatches the germline segment, possibly from a read error. V usage is TRBV7-8 and J usage is TRBJ1-6; D is undetermined. Germline-derived CDR1 and CDR2 are SGHVS and FQNEAQ. The CDR3 sequence is 16 residues long. As DNA, the CDR3 is TGCGCCAGCAGCCACTCGGCGGAGACGGGCAATTCACCCCTCCACTTT. Residues: CASSHSAETGNSPLHF.

On this clonotype: Germline is not matched at one junction end, which may reflect a read error. The chain uses TRBV30 and TRBJ2-3; weak D call: TRBD1 (6 bases). Germline V gene data show CDR1 as GTSNPN and CDR2 as SVGIG (reference sequence). The CDR3 contains 14 residues. The CDR3 DNA sequence: TGTGCCAGTTACAGGGAGACCTTCACAGATACGCGGTATTTT. The encoded protein is CASYRETFTDTRYF. The entire variable domain, with the rest obtained from reference TRBV30 and TRBJ2-3, is as follows: SQTIHQWPATLVQPVGSPLSLECTVEGTSNPNLYWYRQAAGRGLQLLFYSVGIGQISSEVPQNLSASRPQDRQFILSSKKLLLSDSGFYLCASYRETFTDTRYFGPGTRLTVL.

V usage is TRBV19 and J usage is TRBJ2-2, with TRBD1 identical over 7 bases. The CDR3 is 13 amino acids. The V and J ends lost 6 bases and 5 bases, in that order; junction bases with no gene match: 3. Germline V gives CDR1 LNHDA, CDR2 SQIVND (reference sequence). This CDR3 is CASSETGTGELFF. The CDR3 nucleotides are TGTGCCAGTAGCGAGACAGGGACCGGGGAGCTGTTTTTT.

The chain uses TRBV19 and TRBJ1-3; TRBD1 matches at 10 bases. The CDR3 covers 14 residues. J was trimmed by 8 bases and V by 11 bases; bases with no gene match: 12. Per the germline V gene, CDR1 is LNHDA and CDR2 is SQIVND (reference sequence). CDR3 in DNA: TGTGCCGTTCGGGACAGGGGCGGATTGGACACCATATATTTT. It yields the protein CAVRDRGGLDTIYF.

This clonotype has only a few counts. The chain couples TRBV28 to TRBJ1-1, with TRBD1 as a possible D gene (5 bases). Trimming shortened V by 6 bases and J by 0 bases, and 17 bases separated the two germline ends. Germline values: CDR1 MDHEN, CDR2 SYDVKM. The CDR3 runs 16 residues. The CDR3 loop reads CASSLGDGWMNTEAFF. In nucleotides, the CDR3 is TGTGCCAGCAGCCTCGGGGACGGCTGGATGAACACTGAAGCTTTCTTT.

This clonotype showed up just a few times. This may be a read error, as it is one base from a much larger clone. CDR3 protein: CSGGLEAAIRYF. CDR3 bases: TGCAGCGGGGGACTAGAGGCGGCCATTCGGTACTTC. V usage is TRBV29-1 and J usage is TRBJ2-4; 8 positions match TRBD2. The CDR3 is 12 residues long. CDR1 SQVTM and CDR2 ANQGSEA come from the germline V gene.

As for this clonotype: No conserved phenylalanine or tryptophan is present at the end of the CDR3, so a read error is the likely explanation. The V call is TRBV7-7, the J call TRBJ1-2; 10 bases fit TRBD1. The CDR3 is 17 amino acids. Per the germline V gene, CDR1 is SSHAT and CDR2 is FNYEAQ (reference sequence). CDR3 in amino acids: CASSLGTGDRANYGYTL. The DNA of the CDR3 is TGTGCTAGCAGCTTAGGGACAGGGGACCGAGCTAACTATGGCTACACCCTC.

A note on this clonotype: This may arise from a read error, as a much more abundant clone is one base away. The chain has TRBV20-1 and TRBJ1-4, with D possibly TRBD1 on 5 matching bases. From germline, CDR1 is DFQATT and CDR2 SNEGSKA (reference sequence). CDR3 length: 14 amino acids. The V gene lost 6 bases and the J gene lost 5 bases, with 16 bases spanning the gap. CDR3 nucleotides: TGCAGTGCCGAGGGGAGCCAAAACAATGAAAAACTGTTTTTT. Residues: CSAEGSQNNEKLFF.

This chain connects TRBV24-1 to TRBJ2-2; a weak D match, TRBD2 (6 bases). The CDR3 covers 17 residues. Between the trimmed V and J ends, which lost 7 bases and 6 bases, there was a span of 23 bases. CDR1 and CDR2 (germline): KGHDR, SFDVKD. For the CDR3, the DNA is TGTGCCACCAGCGTTTCGCGGGGCAGGAGCGACGCCGGGGAGCTGTTTTTT. Its protein is CATSVSRGRSDAGELFF.

CDR3 amino acids: CATSRDRLGYTF. DNA for the CDR3: TGTGCCACCAGCAGAGACAGGCTCGGGTACACCTTC. The chain employs TRBV15 and TRBJ1-2, with D unresolved. The V and J ends lost 0 bases and 11 bases respectively, with 10 bases between them. The CDR3 runs 12 residues. Germline loops: CDR1 LNHNV, CDR2 YYDKDF (reference sequence).